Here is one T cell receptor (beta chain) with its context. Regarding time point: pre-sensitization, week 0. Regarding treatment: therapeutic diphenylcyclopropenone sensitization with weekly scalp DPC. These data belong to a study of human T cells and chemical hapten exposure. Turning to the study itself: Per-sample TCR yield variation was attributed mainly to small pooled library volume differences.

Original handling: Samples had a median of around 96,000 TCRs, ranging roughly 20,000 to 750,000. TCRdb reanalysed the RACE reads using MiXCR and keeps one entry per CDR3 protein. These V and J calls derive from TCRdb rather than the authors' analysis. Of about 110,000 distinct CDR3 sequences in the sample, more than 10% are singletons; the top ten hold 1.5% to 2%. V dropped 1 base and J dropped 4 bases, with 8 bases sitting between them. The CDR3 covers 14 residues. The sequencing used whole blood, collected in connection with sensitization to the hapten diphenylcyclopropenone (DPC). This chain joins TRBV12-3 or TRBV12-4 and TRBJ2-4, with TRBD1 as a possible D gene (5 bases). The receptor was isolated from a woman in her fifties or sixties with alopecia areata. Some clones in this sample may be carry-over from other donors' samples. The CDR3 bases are TGTGCCAGCAGTTTAGTTGGGGCGAAAAACATTCAGTACTTC. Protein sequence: CASSLVGAKNIQYF.